This T cell receptor (beta chain) was obtained from a study of blood T cell repertoires in COVID-19. Study summary: Material from acute and convalescent COVID-19 was sourced from the United States, Italy and Spain.

Per the germline V gene, CDR1 is SGDLS and CDR2 is YYNGEE. There are 16 residues in the CDR3. Trimming took 0 bases from V and 1 from J, leaving 8 bases between them. Original methodology: From reference gene primer amplification, estimates of nucleated cell counts were derived. Using immunoSEQ multiplex PCR, the repertoire was profiled, and TCRdb retains in-frame clones only, with some absent. V and J calls and clone size are as listed in that table; D and trimming were resolved from the DNA. Counted here are roughly 200,000 clones, around 75% occurring once; the ten biggest clones make up nearly 6%. Seattle patient enrollment occurred during active infection, with longitudinal follow-up thereafter.

This clonotype was obtained from a woman between 35 and 50 years old with COVID-19, enrolled during active disease. Material for sequencing was peripheral blood. V gene TRBV9 combines with J gene TRBJ2-6, with no clear D. The CDR3 DNA follows: TGTGCCAGCAGCGTAGTAGCCGCTTCTGGGGCCAACGTCCTGACTTTC. Its translation: CASSVVAASGANVLTF.